This T cell receptor (beta chain) was documented in a study of tumor and adjacent non-tumor tissue in lung cancer. The CDR3 runs 12 residues. Germline CDR1 is MNHNS and CDR2 is SASEGT. The germline V and J ends were trimmed by 5 bases and 1 base, with 6 bases remaining between them. The library came from three nested PCR rounds adapted from ARM-PCR protocols. MiXCR, run by TCRdb on the multiplex PCR reads, gives a single entry per CDR3 protein. The table records some 120,000 distinct CDR3 sequences, about 66% of them present only once. This clonotype was observed many times. The template was RNA from unsorted bulk tissue.

This sequence was found in a man younger than 40 with non-small cell lung cancer. The rearrangement joins TRBV6-1 to TRBJ2-7; a weak D match, TRBD2 (5 bases). The sequencing input was lung tumor tissue. The CDR3 sequence: CASSRGSYEQYF. CDR3 DNA: TGTGCCAGCAGTAGAGGGTCCTACGAGCAGTACTTC.